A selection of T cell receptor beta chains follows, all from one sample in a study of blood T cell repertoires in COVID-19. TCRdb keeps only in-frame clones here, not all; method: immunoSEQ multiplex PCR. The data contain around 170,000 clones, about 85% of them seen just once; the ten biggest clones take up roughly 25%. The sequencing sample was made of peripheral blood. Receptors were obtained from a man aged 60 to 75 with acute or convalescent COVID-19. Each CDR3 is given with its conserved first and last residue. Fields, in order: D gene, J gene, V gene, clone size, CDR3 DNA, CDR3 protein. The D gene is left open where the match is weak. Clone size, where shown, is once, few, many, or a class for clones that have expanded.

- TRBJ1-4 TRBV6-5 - TGTGCCAGCAGTCTGACAGGCGCAACTAATGAAAAACTGTTTTTT CASSLTGATNEKLFF
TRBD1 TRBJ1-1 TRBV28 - TGTGCCAGCAGTTCACGACAGGGGTGGAACACTGAAGCTTTCTTT CASSSRQGWNTEAFF
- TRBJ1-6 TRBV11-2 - TGTGCCAGCAGCTTAACAGGGCAGTATAATTCACCCCTCCACTTT CASSLTGQYNSPLHF
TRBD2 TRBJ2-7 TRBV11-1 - TGTGCCAGCAGTAACAGACTAGCCCTCAACTCCTACGAGCAGTACTTC CASSNRLALNSYEQYF
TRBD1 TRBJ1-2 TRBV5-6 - TGTGCCAGCAGCCTTGGACAGGGGGCGGTTGGCTACACCTTC CASSLGQGAVGYTF
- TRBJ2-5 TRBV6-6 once TGTGCCAGCGGGGCTAACCAAGAGACCCAGTACTTC CASGANQETQYF
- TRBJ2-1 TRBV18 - TGTGCCAGCTCACCGACTATTCTCTCCTACAATGAGCAGTTCTTC CASSPTILSYNEQFF
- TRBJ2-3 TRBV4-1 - TGCGCCAGCAGCTATCGGGATACGCAGTATTTT CASSYRDTQYF
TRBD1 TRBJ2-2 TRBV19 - TGTGCCAGTAGTACAAAGGACAGGGCTAGCACCGGGGAGCTGTTTTTT CASSTKDRASTGELFF
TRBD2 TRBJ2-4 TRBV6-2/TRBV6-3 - TGTGCCAGCAGTCCAACACTAGCGGGAGCTCTCTTC CASSPTLAGALF
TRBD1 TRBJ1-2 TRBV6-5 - TGTGCCAGCAGTCCTAGACAGGGTGGCTATGGCTACACCTTC CASSPRQGGYGYTF
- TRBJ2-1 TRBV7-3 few TGTGCCAGCAGCGGAGCCGGGGGCAATGAGCAGTTCTTC CASSGAGGNEQFF
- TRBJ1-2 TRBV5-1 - TGCGCCAGCAGCTTCCCTGGGAACAGGTCGCCCTCGGGCTACACCTTC CASSFPGNRSPSGYTF
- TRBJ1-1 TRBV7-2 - TGTGCCAGCAGCTCCCAGGTGAACACTGAAGCTTTCTTT CASSSQVNTEAFF
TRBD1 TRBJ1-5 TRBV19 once TGTGCCAGCGACAGGGGACAGGCGAATCAGCCCCAGCATTTT CASDRGQANQPQHF
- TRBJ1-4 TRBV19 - TGTGCCAGTAGTCGGAGAGGGGGTTCAAATGAAAAACTGTTTTTT CASSRRGGSNEKLFF
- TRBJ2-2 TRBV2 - TGTGCCAGCAGTGACGGTTCATCGAACACCGGGGAGCTGTTTTTT CASSDGSSNTGELFF
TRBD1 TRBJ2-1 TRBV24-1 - TGTGCCACCAGTGACCCGACAGGGGGTAGTCGGAATGAGCAGTTCTTC CATSDPTGGSRNEQFF
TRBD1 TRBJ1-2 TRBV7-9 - TGTGCCAGCAGCTTTAAAACAGGGGGCGCGGGGATGTATGGCTACACCTTC CASSFKTGGAGMYGYTF
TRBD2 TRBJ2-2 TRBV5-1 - TGCGCCAGCAGCTTGTCTTCGGGGGGCACCGGGGAGCTGTTTTTT CASSLSSGGTGELFF
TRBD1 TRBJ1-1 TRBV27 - TGTGCCAGCAGTTTACTCGACAGGGGGAACACTGAAGCTTTCTTT CASSLLDRGNTEAFF
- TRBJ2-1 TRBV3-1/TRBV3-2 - TGTGCCAGCAGTCCTTCGGGCAATGAGCAGTTCTTC CASSPSGNEQFF
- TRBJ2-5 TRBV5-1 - TGCGCCAGCAGCTTGACTGGACAGCAGACCCAGTACTTC CASSLTGQQTQYF
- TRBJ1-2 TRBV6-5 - TGTGCCAGCCACCCCGGAGGGGTCGGCTATGGCTACACCTTC CASHPGGVGYGYTF
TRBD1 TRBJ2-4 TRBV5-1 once TGCGCCAGCAGCTTGGCCCAGGGACAGCCTAAAAACATTCAGTACTTC CASSLAQGQPKNIQYF
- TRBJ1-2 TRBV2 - TGTGCCAGCAGCCCAGTACAGGCTATGGGCTACACCTTC CASSPVQAMGYTF
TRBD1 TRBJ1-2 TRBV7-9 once TGTGCCAGCAGCTTAGTGGGGACAGTCTATGGCTACACCTTC CASSLVGTVYGYTF
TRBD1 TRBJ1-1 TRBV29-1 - TGCAGCGTTGTTACAGGGGGCTATGAAGCTTTCTTT CSVVTGGYEAFF
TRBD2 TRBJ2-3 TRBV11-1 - TGTGCCAGCAGCTCACCGGGACTAGTAGGTTCAGATACGCAGTATTTT CASSSPGLVGSDTQYF
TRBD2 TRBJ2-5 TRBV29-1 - TGCAGCGTTGTTGCGGGGGTTGAAGAGACCCAGTACTTC CSVVAGVEETQYF
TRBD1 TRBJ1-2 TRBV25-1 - TGTGCCAGCCGGACAGGGAATGGCTACACCTTC CASRTGNGYTF
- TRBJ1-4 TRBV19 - TGTGCCAGTAGTATAGGAGGCGGGACGGGTGAAAAACTGTTTTTT CASSIGGGTGEKLFF
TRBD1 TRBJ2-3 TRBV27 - TGTGCCAGCAGTCTCAAGCCAGGGGGCCCAGATACGCAGTATTTT CASSLKPGGPDTQYF
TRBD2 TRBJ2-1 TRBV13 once TGTGCCAGCACCCCAGCGGGAGGCCGCTCCTACAATGAGCAGTTCTTC CASTPAGGRSYNEQFF
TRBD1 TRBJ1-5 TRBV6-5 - TGTGCCAGCAGCACCCGGACAGGGAGACAGCCCCAGCATTTT CASSTRTGRQPQHF
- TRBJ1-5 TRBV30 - TGTGCCTGGAGTGTACGGGAACCCCCTCATCAGCCCCAGCATTTT CAWSVREPPHQPQHF
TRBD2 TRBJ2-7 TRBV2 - TGTGCCAGCAGTGACGGGACTAGCGGGAGGCAGAAAAGCTCCTACGAGCAGTACTTC CASSDGTSGRQKSSYEQYF
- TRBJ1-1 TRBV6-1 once TGTGCCAGCAGTGAGGCGGGGGGGGAGGAAGCTTTCTTT CASSEAGGEEAFF
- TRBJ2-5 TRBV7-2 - TGTGCCAGCAGCTTTATCCCGGAGACCCAGTACTTC CASSFIPETQYF
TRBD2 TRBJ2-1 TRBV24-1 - TGTGCCACCAGTGATCCCGTAGCGGGGGGTGGGAATGAGCAGTTCTTC CATSDPVAGGGNEQFF
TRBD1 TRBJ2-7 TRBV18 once TGTGCCAGCTCACCGGAGACAGGGGGCATCTACGAGCAGTACTTC CASSPETGGIYEQYF
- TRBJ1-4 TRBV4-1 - TGCGCCAGCAGCCAAGCAACCAGGCGAAGAAATGAAAAACTGTTTTTT CASSQATRRRNEKLFF
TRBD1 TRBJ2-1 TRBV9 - TGTGCCAGCAGCGTAGGGACAGGGGGCTACAATGAGCAGTTCTTC CASSVGTGGYNEQFF
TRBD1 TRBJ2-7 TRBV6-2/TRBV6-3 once TGTGCCAGCAGTTCAGGGGGCGACGAGCAGTACTTC CASSSGGDEQYF
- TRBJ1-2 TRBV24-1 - TGTGCCACCAGTGACGCGGACATAAACTATGGCTACACCTTC CATSDADINYGYTF
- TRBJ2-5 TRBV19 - TGTGCCAGTAGTATAGGCCAGATGGAGACCCAGTACTTC CASSIGQMETQYF
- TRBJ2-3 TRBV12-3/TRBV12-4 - TGTGCCAGCAGTCTGACGGTAGCGGATACGCAGTATTTT CASSLTVADTQYF
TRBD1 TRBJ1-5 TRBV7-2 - TGTGCCAGCAGCTTAGGAGGGACAGTTAATCAGCCCCAGCATTTT CASSLGGTVNQPQHF
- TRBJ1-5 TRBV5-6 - TGTGCCAGCAGCTCCCGCCTAGAACGGCCCCAGCATTTT CASSSRLERPQHF
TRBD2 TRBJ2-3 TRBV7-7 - TGTGCCAGCAGCTTGGGACTAGCGGGGAAGCCGCAGTATTTT CASSLGLAGKPQYF
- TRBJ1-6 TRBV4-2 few TGTGCCAGCAGCCAAGATCGGGTCAGGCAAGCGGTAAATTCACCCCTCCACTTT CASSQDRVRQAVNSPLHF